The clone carrying this T cell receptor (beta chain) was detected a few times. Its specificity is not known. The sample belongs to a study of cytomegalovirus exposure and HLA in healthy donors. Study outcomes and limitations: The listing of approximately 160 TCR beta chains classed them as cytomegalovirus-associated.

CDR1 and CDR2 (germline): LNHNV, YYDKDF (reference sequence). The length of the CDR3 is 15 residues. Trimming removed 5 bases from V and 7 bases from J, with 18 bases in between. The PCR made use of 60 Vbeta and 13 Jbeta primers. Per the authors' pipeline: A later analysis counted 65 million to 90 million unique TCR beta chains, around 10 million shared. The table came from immunoSEQ multiplex PCR; TCRdb's copy has only in-frame clones and leaves some out. Clone size and V and J calls were adopted from that table, with D and trimming inferred from the DNA. The sample shows 140,000 or so clones, around three fifths of them seen only once.

Sequencing used PBMCs. The TCR comes from a male donor in good health and CMV-seronegative. The chain recombines TRBV15 with TRBJ1-5, with D possibly matching TRBD1 (6 bases). CDR3 in amino acids: CATSRGAGATQPQHF. In DNA, the CDR3 is TGTGCCACCAGCCGTGGGGCAGGGGCAACGCAGCCCCAGCATTTT. Based on the CDR3 plus reference TRBV15 and TRBJ1-5, the full variable domain is DAMVIQNPRYQVTQFGKPVTLSCSQTLNHNVMYWYQQKSSQAPKLLFHYYDKDFNNEADTPDNFQSRRPNTSFCFLDIRSPGLGDTAMYLCATSRGAGATQPQHFGDGTRLSIL.